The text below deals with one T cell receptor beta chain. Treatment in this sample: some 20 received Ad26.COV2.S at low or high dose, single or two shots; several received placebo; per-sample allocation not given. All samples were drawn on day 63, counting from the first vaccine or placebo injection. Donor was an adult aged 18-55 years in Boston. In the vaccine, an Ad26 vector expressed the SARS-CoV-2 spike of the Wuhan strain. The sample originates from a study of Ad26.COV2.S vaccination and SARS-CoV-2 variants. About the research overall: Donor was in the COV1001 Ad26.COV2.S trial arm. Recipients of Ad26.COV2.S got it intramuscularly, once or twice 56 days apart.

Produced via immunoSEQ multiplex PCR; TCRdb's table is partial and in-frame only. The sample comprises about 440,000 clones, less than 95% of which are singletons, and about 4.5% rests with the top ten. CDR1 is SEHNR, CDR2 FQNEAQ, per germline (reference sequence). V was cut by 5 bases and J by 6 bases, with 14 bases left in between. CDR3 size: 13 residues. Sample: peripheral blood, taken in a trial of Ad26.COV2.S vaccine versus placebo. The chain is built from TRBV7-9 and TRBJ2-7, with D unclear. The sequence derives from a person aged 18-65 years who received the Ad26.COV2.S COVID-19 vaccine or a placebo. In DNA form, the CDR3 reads TGTGCCAGCAGCCCCCCGTTGGCCTCCGAGCAGTACTTC. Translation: CASSPPLASEQYF. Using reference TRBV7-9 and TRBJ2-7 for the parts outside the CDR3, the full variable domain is DTGVSQNPRHKITKRGQNVTFRCDPISEHNRLYWYRQTLGQGPEFLTYFQNEAQLEKSRLLSDRFSAERPKGSFSTLEIQRTEQGDSAMYLCASSPPLASEQYFGPGTRLTVT.